The 29 T cell receptor beta chains reported below all come from one sample, sequenced in a study of T-cell memory formation after mild COVID-19 (dated by TCRdb to about 2021). The library relied on 5' RACE. The sequencing machine was an Illumina NovaSeq 6000. TCRdb trimmed the raw reads at Q25, called clones with MiXCR and kept productive beta chains. CDR3 protein sequences are deduplicated, and each keeps its most common genes and DNA. The sample has roughly 620,000 distinct CDR3 sequences on record, roughly 18% of them singletons. 12% of the sample belongs to the ten largest clones. Input material: PBMCs or a T cell subset sorted from them (not recorded which). All receptors derive from an adult woman who had mild COVID-19 (a few samples of this study predate the infection). The sample titles of this study are shuffled in the database, so cell type and time point are left out; the donor was told from shared clones.

The rearrangement joins TRBV20-1 to TRBJ2-1; tentatively, D is TRBD2 (5 bases). The V end was cut by 6 bases, the J end by 11 bases, with 20 bases between. This CDR3 has 13 residues. CDR1 is DFQATT and CDR2 is SNEGSKA in the germline V gene (reference sequence). The DNA for the CDR3 is TGCAGTGCCCCCCCGGGGAGCTCCCTTCAGCAGTTCTTC. This sequence encodes CSAPPGSSLQQFF.

The table lists this clonotype with a few counts. CDR3 protein: CSVTGGVGYEQYF. CDR3 nucleotide sequence: TGCAGCGTTACAGGGGGCGTGGGCTACGAGCAGTACTTC. V gene TRBV29-1 combines with J gene TRBJ2-7; 9 bases match TRBD1. With V trimmed by 5 bases and J by 3 bases, 5 bases remained unmatched. The CDR3 consists of 13 residues. Germline V lookup: CDR1 SQVTM, CDR2 ANQGSEA.

The chain links TRBV7-9 to TRBJ2-3; 7 positions agree with TRBD2. Germline CDR1 and CDR2: SEHNR and FQNEAQ (reference sequence). V lost 5 bases and J lost 5; bases outside the gene matches: 7. This CDR3 spans 14 amino acids. Here the CDR3 reads CASSRDYSEDTQYF. CDR3 DNA: TGTGCCAGCAGCCGGGACTATTCTGAAGATACGCAGTATTTT.

CDR3 residues: CASSLFAGPSGANVLTF. The CDR3 DNA is TGTGCCAGCAGCTTGTTTGCCGGTCCTTCTGGGGCCAACGTCCTGACTTTC. The J gene is TRBJ2-6, the V gene TRBV5-6; no clear D. Germline V lookup: CDR1 SGHDT, CDR2 YYEEEE. This CDR3 has 17 residues. V was cut by 1 base and J by 1 base, with 12 bases left in between.

The chain carries TRBV20-1 and TRBJ2-1; TRBD2 agrees at 7 bases. There are 15 residues in the CDR3. Trimming cost V 3 bases and J 5 bases; bases outside gene matches: 10. CDR1 and CDR2 (germline): DFQATT, SNEGSKA (reference sequence). The CDR3 DNA reads as TGCAGTGCTAGGGCCCTCGGGACTACCCACAATGAGCAGTTCTTC. Its protein is CSARALGTTHNEQFF.

This clonotype has a handful of counts. Here the CDR3 reads CASSQSSGRDNEQFF. In nucleotides, the CDR3 is TGTGCCAGCTCACAGTCCAGCGGGAGAGACAATGAGCAGTTCTTC. The genes are TRBV18 and TRBJ2-1, with 8 bases matching TRBD2. Germline assignment: CDR1 KGHSH and CDR2 LQKENI. The CDR3 runs 15 residues. J lost 5 bases, V lost 4 bases, and 7 bases had no gene match.

This clonotype was observed many times. Its ends do not fully match the called genes, so a read error is possible. The V call is TRBV5-1, the J call TRBJ2-3; possible D gene TRBD2, 5 bases. CDR1 is SGHRS, CDR2 YFSETQ, per germline. This CDR3 has 14 residues. The CDR3 region has the DNA TGTGCCAGCTCATCTACCGGGGGCACAGATACGCAGTATTTT. This translates into CASSSTGGTDTQYF.

The chain couples TRBV5-6 to TRBJ2-1; D remains unclear. In germline, CDR1 is SGHDT, CDR2 YYEEEE. The V end was cut by 1 base, the J end by 6 bases, with 5 bases between. CDR3 size: 12 residues. The CDR3: CASSLWLNEQFF. The CDR3 nucleotides are TGTGCCAGCAGCTTGTGGCTCAATGAGCAGTTCTTC.

This clonotype was counted a few times. The J gene is TRBJ1-5, the V gene TRBV12-5; D not certain. The CDR3 has 16 amino acids. The ends were cut back, 0 bases at V and 1 base at J, with 10 bases in the middle. CDR1 is LGHNT, CDR2 FRNRAP, per germline. The chain's CDR3 is CASGLVDAGSNQPQHF. The CDR3 coding sequence is TGTGCTAGTGGTTTGGTTGATGCGGGGAGCAATCAGCCCCAGCATTTT.

CDR3 region: CATSRDRGNTEAFF. In DNA, the CDR3 is TGTGCCACCAGCAGAGACAGGGGGAACACTGAAGCTTTCTTT. V and J are TRBV15 and TRBJ1-1, with D possibly being TRBD1 (6 bases). V was trimmed by 0 bases and J by 1 base, leaving 6 bases between them. Germline V gene sequence: CDR1 LNHNV, CDR2 YYDKDF (reference sequence). This CDR3 is built from 14 residues. The variable domain in full, completed from reference TRBV15 and TRBJ1-1, reads DAMVIQNPRYQVTQFGKPVTLSCSQTLNHNVMYWYQQKSSQAPKLLFHYYDKDFNNEADTPDNFQSRRPNTSFCFLDIRSPGLGDTAMYLCATSRDRGNTEAFFGQGTRLTVV.

As DNA, the CDR3 is TGCGCCAGCAGCTCGGGGAAGGACAGGCCCACAGATACGCAGTATTTT. Protein: CASSSGKDRPTDTQYF. This chain joins TRBV5-1 and TRBJ2-3, with 7 bases lining up with TRBD1. V lost 3 bases to trimming and J lost 2 bases; unmatched junction nucleotides: 9. The CDR3 contains 16 residues. Germline V gene data show CDR1 as SGHRS and CDR2 as YFSETQ.

This clonotype was detected many times. The chain uses TRBV5-4 and TRBJ2-1, with 10 bases fitting TRBD2. CDR1 is SGHNT, CDR2 YYREEE, per germline (reference sequence). The V gene end was trimmed by 4 bases and the J gene end by 2 bases; junction bases not matched to a gene: 6. There are 16 residues in the CDR3. CDR3 region: CASSRGGTSAYNEQFF. CDR3 nucleotides: TGTGCCAGCAGCCGCGGCGGGACTAGCGCCTACAATGAGCAGTTCTTC.

The chain recombines TRBV5-1 with TRBJ2-5; 11 nucleotides align to TRBD1. CDR3 length equals 15 residues. Per germline, CDR1 SGHRS and CDR2 YFSETQ. Trimming removed 6 bases from V and 1 base from J; junction bases left unmatched: 5. The CDR3 nucleotides are TGCGCCAGCACGCCGGGACAGGGGGGCCAAGAGACCCAGTACTTC. The encoded protein is CASTPGQGGQETQYF.

DNA of the CDR3: TGTGCCAGCAGCTTAGAGGGACGGCCAGGGATTGAGGGAGAGACCCAGTACTTC. This codes for CASSLEGRPGIEGETQYF. V usage is TRBV7-9 and J usage is TRBJ2-5; TRBD1 or TRBD2 may be the D gene (5 bases each). Germline CDR1 is SEHNR and CDR2 is FQNEAQ (reference sequence). Trimming left V 1 base short and J 4 bases short, with 22 bases between. The CDR3 spans 18 residues.

In this sample, this clonotype turned up a few times. An end of the junction differs from the germline gene, which may be a read error. The chain is built from TRBV5-6 and TRBJ1-1, with D tentatively TRBD1 (5 bases). The CDR3 extends over 14 amino acids. Germline V gene sequence: CDR1 SGHDT, CDR2 YYEEEE. The CDR3 region has the DNA TGTGCCAGCAGCTACGGGACCGGGGAACCTGAGGCTTTCTTT. This gives the protein CASSYGTGEPEAFF.

The V gene is TRBV20-1, the J gene TRBJ1-1; 7 bases are a match to TRBD1. The CDR3 has 15 amino acids. Germline V CDR1 and CDR2: DFQATT, SNEGSKA (reference sequence). Trimming cost V 1 base and J 0 bases; bases outside gene matches: 5. CDR3: CSARGDRVMNTEAFF. The CDR3 coding sequence is TGCAGTGCTAGAGGTGACAGGGTAATGAACACTGAAGCTTTCTTT.

This clonotype was seen a handful of times. The gene calls are TRBV6-5 and TRBJ2-4; TRBD1 matches 11 bases. CDR3 size: 19 residues. Losses at the gene ends were 0 bases for V and 0 bases for J; bases not matched to a gene: 7. Germline-derived CDR1 and CDR2 are MNHEY and SVGAGI. CDR3 nucleotide sequence: TGTGCCAGCAGTTACTCAAGGACAGGGGGCTTTCAAGCCAAAAACATTCAGTACTTC. It encodes CASSYSRTGGFQAKNIQYF.

V is TRBV7-3 and J is TRBJ1-1; tentative D call: TRBD1 (5 bases). The CDR3 has 15 amino acids. Germline CDR1 SGHTA, CDR2 FQGTGA. The germline V and J ends were trimmed by 5 bases and 4 bases, with 17 bases remaining between them. CDR3 region: CASSPGGGKGTEAFF. The CDR3 bases are TGTGCCAGCAGCCCCGGGGGGGGAAAGGGCACTGAAGCTTTCTTT.

The rearrangement uses TRBV4-1 and TRBJ2-3; 9 bases fit TRBD2. CDR1 and CDR2 (germline): MGHRA, YSYEKL. The trim removed 2 bases at V and 4 bases at J, leaving 4 bases unmatched. The CDR3 covers 15 residues. The CDR3 region is CASSQTSGGPDTQYF. The CDR3 DNA is TGCGCCAGCAGCCAAACCAGCGGGGGGCCAGATACGCAGTATTTT.

There are a few counts of this clonotype. This chain uses TRBV10-3 with TRBJ2-7; 9 bases map to TRBD2. The CDR3 sequence is 14 residues long. V lost 6 bases and J lost 3; bases outside the gene matches: 6. CDR1 and CDR2 from the germline V gene are ENHRY and SYGVKD. The CDR3 DNA reads as TGTGCCATCAGGCTTAGCGGGGGATTCTACGAGCAGTACTTC. Translation: CAIRLSGGFYEQYF.

The chain links TRBV30 to TRBJ2-5; D remains unclear. Germline CDR1 is GTSNPN and CDR2 is SVGIG (reference sequence). The CDR3 consists of 17 residues. Between the trimmed V and J ends, which lost 0 bases and 5 bases, there was a span of 22 bases. CDR3 in DNA: TGTGCCTGGAGTGTAGGATCATCGAGGAGTTGGTGGGAGACCCAGTACTTC. Its translation is CAWSVGSSRSWWETQYF.

This clonotype occurred a few times. The chain couples TRBV29-1 to TRBJ2-6; 9 positions match TRBD1. CDR3 length equals 17 residues. Germline V lookup: CDR1 SQVTM, CDR2 ANQGSEA. Losses at the gene ends were 5 bases for V and 1 base for J; bases not matched to a gene: 9. For the CDR3, the DNA is TGCAGCGTTAGAATCTGGGACAGGGTATCTGGGGCCAACGTCCTGACTTTC. This gives the protein CSVRIWDRVSGANVLTF.

This clonotype was recorded a few times. The gene calls are TRBV11-2 and TRBJ2-7; 12 nucleotides agree with TRBD2. This CDR3 has 15 residues. V dropped 4 bases and J dropped 6; count of bases not matched to a gene: 7. Germline V lookup: CDR1 SGHAT, CDR2 FQNNGV. CDR3 in amino acids: CASSSRLAGVGEQYF. The CDR3 DNA reads as TGTGCCAGCAGCTCCCGACTAGCGGGAGTAGGCGAGCAGTACTTC.

This clonotype was seen a few times. This sequence joins TRBV7-3 and TRBJ2-3; D possibly matches TRBD1 or TRBD2 (5 bases each). The CDR3 covers 13 residues. The V gene lost 0 bases and the J gene lost 6 bases, with 7 bases spanning the gap. From germline, CDR1 is SGHTA and CDR2 FQGTGA. The DNA of the CDR3 is TGTGCCAGCAGCTTAACGTGGGGGGATACGCAGTATTTT. Translation: CASSLTWGDTQYF.

This chain joins TRBV12-3 or TRBV12-4 and TRBJ1-1; a weak D match, TRBD1 (6 bases). This CDR3 contains 16 residues. V lost 5 bases to trimming and J lost 3 bases, with 19 bases between them. The DNA for the CDR3 is TGTGCCAGCAGTCCCCCCGGGGGCAGGGCAGACACTGAAGCTTTCTTT. The encoded protein is CASSPPGGRADTEAFF.

The rearrangement uses TRBV5-1 and TRBJ2-3; TRBD2 agrees at 10 bases. The CDR3 spans 17 residues. The junction had 12 bases not matched to a gene; V was cut back by 4 bases and J by 4 bases. CDR1 is SGHRS and CDR2 is YFSETQ in the germline V gene. In nucleotides, the CDR3 is TGCGCCAGCAGCCCCGGTGATAGCGGGAGGATCGCAGATACGCAGTATTTT. It codes for CASSPGDSGRIADTQYF.

The chain recombines TRBV6-5 with TRBJ2-3; 7 bases fit TRBD2. Trimming cost V 6 bases and J 3 bases; bases outside gene matches: 21. The length of the CDR3 is 19 residues. Germline values: CDR1 MNHEY, CDR2 SVGAGI. CDR3 residues: CASSLRAHGRYTITDTQYF. DNA for the CDR3: TGTGCCAGCAGCCTCAGGGCACACGGGAGGTATACGATTACAGATACGCAGTATTTT.

This clonotype has a handful of counts. The V and J genes are TRBV19 and TRBJ2-2; 10 bases match TRBD1. CDR1 and CDR2 from the germline V gene are LNHDA and SQIVND (reference sequence). The ends lost 1 base at V and 7 bases at J; junction bases unmatched: 12. The length of the CDR3 is 18 residues. CDR3 DNA sequence: TGTGCCAGTAGTATAGGAGTCGCGGGACAGGGGCCCATCGGGGAGCTGTTTTTT. Translation gives CASSIGVAGQGPIGELFF.

The chain carries TRBV5-7 and TRBJ2-7, with D tentatively TRBD1 or TRBD2 (5 bases each). TRBV5-7 is annotated as an ORF whose role is uncertain. CDR3 length equals 14 residues. V shed 7 bases and J shed 3 bases, with 17 bases lying between them. The CDR3 sequence: CASSWGRSDYEQYF. The CDR3 DNA sequence: TGTGCCAGCTCATGGGGGAGATCCGACTACGAGCAGTACTTC.